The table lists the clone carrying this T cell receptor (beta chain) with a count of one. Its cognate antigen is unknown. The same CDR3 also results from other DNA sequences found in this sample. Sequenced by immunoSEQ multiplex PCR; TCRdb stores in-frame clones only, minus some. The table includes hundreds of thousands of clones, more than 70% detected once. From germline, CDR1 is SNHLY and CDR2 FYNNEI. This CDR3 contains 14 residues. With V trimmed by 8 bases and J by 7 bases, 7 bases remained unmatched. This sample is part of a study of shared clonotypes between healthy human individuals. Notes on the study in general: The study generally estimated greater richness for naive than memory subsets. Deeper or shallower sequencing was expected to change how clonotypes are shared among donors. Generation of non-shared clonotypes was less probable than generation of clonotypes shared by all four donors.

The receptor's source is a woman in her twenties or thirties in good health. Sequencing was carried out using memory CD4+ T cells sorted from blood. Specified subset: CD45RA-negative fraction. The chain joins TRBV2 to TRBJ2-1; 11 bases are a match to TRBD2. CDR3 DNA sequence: TGTGCCAGCTCCAGACTAGCGGGGATTAATGAGCAGTTCTTC. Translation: CASSRLAGINEQFF.